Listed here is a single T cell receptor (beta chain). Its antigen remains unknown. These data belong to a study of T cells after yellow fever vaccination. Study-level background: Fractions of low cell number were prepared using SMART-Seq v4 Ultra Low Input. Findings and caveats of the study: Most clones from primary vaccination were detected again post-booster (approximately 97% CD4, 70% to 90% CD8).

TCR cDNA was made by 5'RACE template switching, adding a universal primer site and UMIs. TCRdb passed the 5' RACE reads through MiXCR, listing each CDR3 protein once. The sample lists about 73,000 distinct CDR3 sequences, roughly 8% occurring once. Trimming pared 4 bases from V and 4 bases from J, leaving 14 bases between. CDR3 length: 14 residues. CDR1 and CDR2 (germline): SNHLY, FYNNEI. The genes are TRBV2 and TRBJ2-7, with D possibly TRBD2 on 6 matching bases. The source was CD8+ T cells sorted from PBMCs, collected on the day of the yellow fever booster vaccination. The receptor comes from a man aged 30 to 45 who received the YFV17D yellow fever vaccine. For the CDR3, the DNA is TGTGCCAGCAGTGGGAGGGAGACCCAATACGAGCAGTACTTC. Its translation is CASSGRETQYEQYF.